The subject of this entry is one T cell receptor beta chain. Its antigen is unidentified. A junction end diverges from the germline sequence, so it may reflect a read error. CDR1 SNHLY and CDR2 FYNNEI come from the germline V gene. This CDR3 comprises 13 residues. This sample is drawn from a study of cytomegalovirus exposure and HLA in healthy donors. Study-level results: Listed as cytomegalovirus-associated were 150 to 200 TCR beta chains. According to a later analysis, donors in an Asian-associated ancestry cluster reportedly had fewer N-insertions than the approximately 730-donor mean.

The PCR used 60 Vbeta and 13 Jbeta primers. Sequenced by immunoSEQ multiplex PCR; TCRdb stores in-frame clones only, minus some. Its clone listing holds under 250,000 clones. Sequencing was done on a sample of PBMCs. This sequence joins TRBV2 and TRBJ2-5, with 7 bases aligning to TRBD1. The sequence came from a girl aged 2 to 9 in good health and CMV-seropositive. CDR3 DNA: TGCGGCTTCACAGGGGCCGACCAAGAGACCCAGTACTTC. Protein: CGFTGADQETQYF.